The clone carrying this T cell receptor (beta chain) has just one count. Its cognate antigen is unknown. Lung cancer patients with chemo-refractory metastatic non-small-cell disease were given focal radiation plus CTLA-4 blockade with ipilimumab. This entry comes from a study of radiotherapy plus CTLA-4 blockade in lung cancer. Looking at the study overall: Roughly 17% of patients responded objectively, and approximately 31% achieved disease control.

V lost 4 bases and J lost 4, with 15 bases in between. This CDR3 has 15 residues. From germline, CDR1 is SGHRS and CDR2 YFSETQ. Study conclusions and caveats: How blood T cell clones changed early, along with interferon-beta, reportedly forecast response best.

The repertoire was sequenced with immunoSEQ multiplex PCR; TCRdb's copy has only in-frame clones and lacks some. The sample carries 30,000 to 40,000 clones, over 70% recorded once. This TCR came from a human donor with non-small cell lung cancer that progressed on radiotherapy plus ipilimumab. The material was peripheral blood, obtained from a patient treated with radiotherapy plus ipilimumab. The chain uses TRBV5-1 and TRBJ1-3; the D is unclear. The CDR3, as DNA: TGCGCCAGCAGCGACTCCGGGCCTCCGGGAAACACCATATATTTT. As protein: CASSDSGPPGNTIYF.